The T cell receptor beta chain under discussion was sequenced for a study of OX40 agonist ivuxolimab in advanced cancers. Per germline, CDR1 SGHTS and CDR2 YDEGEE. There are 15 residues in the CDR3. V was pared by 2 bases and J by 0 bases, with 10 bases between. This table comes from immunoSEQ multiplex PCR, and its TCRdb copy is limited to in-frame clones, with some not included. The sample has nearly 80,000 clones, 80% to 90% seen once. J is TRBJ2-3 and V is TRBV5-8; D gene unclear. The source material was CD4+ or CD8+ T cells sorted from blood, sampled in a trial of the OX40 agonist ivuxolimab. This clonotype was sampled from an adult with an advanced solid tumor such as melanoma, head and neck, liver or kidney cancer. The CDR3 nucleotides are TGTGCCAGCAGCTTTTTGACTGGGAGCACAGATACGCAGTATTTT. It translates to CASSFLTGSTDTQYF.